This T cell receptor (beta chain) was sequenced during a study of blood T cell repertoires in COVID-19. Overall study context: The United States, Italy and Spain supplied acute and convalescent COVID-19 samples. Sources were T cells, B-cell-depleted T cells, or PBMCs; the material itself was cDNA or gDNA.

The length of the CDR3 is 14 residues. V was shortened by 6 bases and J by 1 base, with 12 bases between the two germline ends. In germline, CDR1 is SGHTA, CDR2 FQGNSA. Per the authors' pipeline: Reference gene primer amplification in the assay estimated nucleated cell counts. Libraries were prepared by immunoSEQ multiplex PCR; TCRdb keeps only in-frame clonotypes and omits some of them. Clonal size and the V and J genes are those of that table, whereas D and trimming came from the DNA. The sample yields about 94,000 clones, roughly 80% seen once. Sequencing was done on a sample of peripheral blood. The chain has TRBV7-2 and TRBJ1-1; TRBD1 might be the D (6 bases). The receptor's source is a woman aged 80 or older with acute or convalescent COVID-19. The CDR3 sequence is CASRARQENTEAFF. The CDR3 DNA follows: TGTGCCAGCAGGGCTAGACAGGAGAACACTGAAGCTTTCTTT.